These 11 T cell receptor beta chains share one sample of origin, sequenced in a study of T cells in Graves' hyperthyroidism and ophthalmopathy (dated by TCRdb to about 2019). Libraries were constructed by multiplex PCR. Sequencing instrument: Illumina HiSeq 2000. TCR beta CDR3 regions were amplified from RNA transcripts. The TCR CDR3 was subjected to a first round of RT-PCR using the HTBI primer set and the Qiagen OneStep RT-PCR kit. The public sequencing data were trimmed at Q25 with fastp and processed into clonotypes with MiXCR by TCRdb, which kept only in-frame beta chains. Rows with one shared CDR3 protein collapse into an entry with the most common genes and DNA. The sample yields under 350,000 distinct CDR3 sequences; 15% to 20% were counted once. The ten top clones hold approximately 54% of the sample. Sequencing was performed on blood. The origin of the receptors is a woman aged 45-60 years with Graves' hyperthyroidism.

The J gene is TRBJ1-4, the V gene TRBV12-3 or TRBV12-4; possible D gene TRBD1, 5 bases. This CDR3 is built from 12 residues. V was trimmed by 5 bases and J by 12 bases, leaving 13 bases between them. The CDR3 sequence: CASSAGIGELFF. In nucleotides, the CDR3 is TGTGCCAGCAGTGCAGGGATAGGAGAACTGTTTTTT.

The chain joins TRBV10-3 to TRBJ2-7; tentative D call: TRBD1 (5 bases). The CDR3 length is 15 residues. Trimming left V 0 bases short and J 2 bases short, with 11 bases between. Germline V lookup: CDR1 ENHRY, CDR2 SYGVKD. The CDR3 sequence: CAISESRVAAYEQYF. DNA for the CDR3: TGTGCCATCAGTGAGTCCAGGGTGGCGGCCTACGAGCAGTACTTC.

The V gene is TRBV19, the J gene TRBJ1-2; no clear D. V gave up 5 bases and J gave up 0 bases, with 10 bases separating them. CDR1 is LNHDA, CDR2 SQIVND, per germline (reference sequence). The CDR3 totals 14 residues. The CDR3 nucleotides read TGTGCCAGTAGTTCTTCAACAGCTAACTATGGCTACACCTTC. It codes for CASSSSTANYGYTF.

This CDR3 is CSSGGSPEAFF. The CDR3 bases are TGTTCCTCAGGTGGGAGCCCTGAAGCTTTCTTT. The chain combines TRBV28 with TRBJ1-1; no reliable D call. The germline V gene has CDR1 MDHEN and CDR2 SYDVKM. The CDR3 contains 11 residues.

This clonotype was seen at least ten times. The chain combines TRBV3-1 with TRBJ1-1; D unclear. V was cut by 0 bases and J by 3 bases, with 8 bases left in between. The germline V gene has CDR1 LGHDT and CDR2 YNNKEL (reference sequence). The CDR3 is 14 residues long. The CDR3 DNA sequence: TGTGCCAGCAGCCAAGAAGGCGTCTACACTGAAGCTTTCTTT. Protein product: CASSQEGVYTEAFF. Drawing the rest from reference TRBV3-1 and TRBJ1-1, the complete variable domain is DTAVSQTPKYLVTQMGNDKSIKCEQNLGHDTMYWYKQDSKKFLKIMFSYNNKELIINETVPNRFSPKSPDKAHLNLHINSLELGDSAVYFCASSQEGVYTEAFFGQGTRLTVV.

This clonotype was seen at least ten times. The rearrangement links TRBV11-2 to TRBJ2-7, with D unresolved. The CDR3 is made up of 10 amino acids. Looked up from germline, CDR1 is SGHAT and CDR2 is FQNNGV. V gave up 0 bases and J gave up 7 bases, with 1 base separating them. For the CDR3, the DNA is TGTGCCAGCAGCTTAGAGGAGCAGTACTTC. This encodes CASSLEEQYF.

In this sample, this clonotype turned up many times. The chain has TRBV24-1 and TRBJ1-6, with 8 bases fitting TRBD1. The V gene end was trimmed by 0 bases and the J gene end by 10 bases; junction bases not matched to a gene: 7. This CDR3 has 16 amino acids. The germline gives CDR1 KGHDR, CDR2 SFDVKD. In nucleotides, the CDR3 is TGTGCCACCAGTGATTTGAACAGGGGGATTAGATCACCCCTCCACTTT. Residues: CATSDLNRGIRSPLHF.

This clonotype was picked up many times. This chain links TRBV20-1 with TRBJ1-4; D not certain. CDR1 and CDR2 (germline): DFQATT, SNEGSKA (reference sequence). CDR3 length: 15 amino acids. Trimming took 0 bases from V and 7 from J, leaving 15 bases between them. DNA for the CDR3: TGCAGTGCTAGAGATCCGAGAGAGGCGGGTGAAAAACTGTTTTTT. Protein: CSARDPREAGEKLFF.

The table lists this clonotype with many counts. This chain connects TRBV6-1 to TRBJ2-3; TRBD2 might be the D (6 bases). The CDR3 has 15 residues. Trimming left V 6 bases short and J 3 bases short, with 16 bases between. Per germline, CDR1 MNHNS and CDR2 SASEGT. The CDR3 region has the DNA TGTGCCAGCAGGCTTTCGGGGGTGGGGACAGATACGCAGTATTTT. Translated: CASRLSGVGTDTQYF.

DNA of the CDR3: TGTGCCAGCAGCTTAAATCCAGGGGTCGAGACTGAAGCTTTCTTT. It is translated as CASSLNPGVETEAFF. The chain is built from TRBV7-3 and TRBJ1-1; the D gene is possibly TRBD1 (6 bases). V lost 1 base and J 5 bases, leaving 14 bases between the germline ends. The germline V gene has CDR1 SGHTA and CDR2 FQGTGA. The CDR3 extends over 15 amino acids.

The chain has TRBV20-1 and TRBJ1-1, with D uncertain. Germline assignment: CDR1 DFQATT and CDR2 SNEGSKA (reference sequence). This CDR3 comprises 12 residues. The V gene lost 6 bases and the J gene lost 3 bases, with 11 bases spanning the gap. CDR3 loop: CSAEGGHTEAFF. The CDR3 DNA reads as TGCAGTGCGGAGGGAGGGCACACTGAAGCTTTCTTT.